This TCR beta chain is from a study of T cells after yellow fever vaccination. Study-wide context: SMART-Seq v4 Ultra Low Input prepared libraries from low-cell fractions.

This clonotype appeared many times. Its antigen is unidentified. General study points: FACS-sorted repertoires could harbor abundant contaminating bulk-population clonotypes. Most clones from primary vaccination were detected again post-booster (around 95% CD4, around 88% CD8). The secondary response was weaker but peaked faster, day 5 versus 15.

The trim removed 4 bases at V and 2 bases at J, leaving 12 bases unmatched. The CDR3 is 17 residues long. Germline V gene lookup returns CDR1 LGHNA and CDR2 YSLEER. TCRdb recomputed calls from the 5' RACE reads with MiXCR, one row per CDR3 protein. Among approximately 580,000 distinct CDR3 sequences listed, about 17% were seen once. V gene TRBV4-3 combines with J gene TRBJ1-2; TRBD1 aligns across 8 bases. The specimen comprised PBMCs, sampled more than 4 days after the first yellow fever vaccination. This clonotype was sampled from a man younger than 35 who received the YFV17D yellow fever vaccine. The CDR3 bases are TGCGCCAGCAGCCCCCGACGGTTCAGGGGGCCGAACTATGGCTACACCTTC. Protein: CASSPRRFRGPNYGYTF.